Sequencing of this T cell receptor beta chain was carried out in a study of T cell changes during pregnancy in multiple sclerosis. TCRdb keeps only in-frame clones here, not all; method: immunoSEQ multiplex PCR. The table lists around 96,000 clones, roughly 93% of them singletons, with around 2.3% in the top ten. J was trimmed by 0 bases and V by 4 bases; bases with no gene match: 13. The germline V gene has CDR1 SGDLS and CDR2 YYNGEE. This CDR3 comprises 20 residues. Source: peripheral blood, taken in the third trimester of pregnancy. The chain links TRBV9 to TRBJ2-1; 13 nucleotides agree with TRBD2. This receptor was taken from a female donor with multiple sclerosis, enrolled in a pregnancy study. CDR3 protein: CASSTTGTSGIGSSYNEQFF. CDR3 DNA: TGTGCCAGCAGCACTACCGGGACTAGCGGGATAGGGAGCTCCTACAATGAGCAGTTCTTC.